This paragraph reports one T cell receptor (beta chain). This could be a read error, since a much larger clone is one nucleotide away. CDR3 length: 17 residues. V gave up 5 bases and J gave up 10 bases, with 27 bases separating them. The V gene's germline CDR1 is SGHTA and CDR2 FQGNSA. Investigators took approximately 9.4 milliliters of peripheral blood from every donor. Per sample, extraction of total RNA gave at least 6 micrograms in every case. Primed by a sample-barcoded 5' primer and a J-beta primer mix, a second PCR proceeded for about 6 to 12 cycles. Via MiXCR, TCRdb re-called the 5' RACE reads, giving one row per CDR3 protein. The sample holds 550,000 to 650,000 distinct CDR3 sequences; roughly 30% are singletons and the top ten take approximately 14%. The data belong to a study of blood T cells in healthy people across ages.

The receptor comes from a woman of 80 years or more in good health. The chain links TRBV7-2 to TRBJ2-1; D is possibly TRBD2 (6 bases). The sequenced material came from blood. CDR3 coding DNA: TGTGCCAGCAGCCGCTTAGTAGCGGCTCAAGGTGGCTACGAGCAGTTCTTC. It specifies CASSRLVAAQGGYEQFF.